This T cell receptor (beta chain) was sequenced in a study of T cell responses to AZD1222 COVID-19 vaccine. Study-wide points: Reports say nearly half of spike-specific TCRs go after unmutated variant regions. Just five to seven AZD1222 recipients tested seropositive at baseline.

The assay was immunoSEQ multiplex PCR, and TCRdb's table has in-frame clones only and misses some. The top ten hold about 4.4% of the sample, which has roughly 120,000 clones, around 85% seen once. With regard to this clone: No antigen is known for it.

This material consisted of peripheral blood, taken 28 days after the second AZD1222 dose. The sequence was collected from an adult who received the AZD1222 COVID-19 vaccine.

The CDR3 reads CASSFGYYGYTF. CDR3 coding DNA: TGTGCCAGCAGTTTTGGCTACTATGGCTACACCTTC. The gene calls are TRBV28 and TRBJ1-2; D is uncertain. The V end was cut by 3 bases, the J end by 3 bases, with 5 bases between. Germline V gives CDR1 MDHEN, CDR2 SYDVKM. This CDR3 has 12 residues.